The 6 T cell receptor beta chains given below trace back to one sample, sequenced in a study of blood T cell repertoires in COVID-19. Libraries were prepared by immunoSEQ multiplex PCR; TCRdb keeps only in-frame clonotypes and omits some of them. The sample has approximately 200,000 clones, 75% to 90% seen once; the top ten hold roughly 1.2%. The specimen was PBMCs or T cells enriched from blood (not recorded which). The receptors shown here come from a man aged 30 to 45 who had recovered from COVID-19.

The chain uses TRBV30 and TRBJ1-2, with 7 bases that match TRBD1. CDR3 length: 16 amino acids. Germline values: CDR1 GTSNPN, CDR2 SVGIG (reference sequence). V shed 3 bases, J shed 4 bases, and the junction held 14 bases outside the gene matches. CDR3 sequence reads: CAWSEFPGQRIYGYTF. As DNA, the CDR3 is TGTGCCTGGAGCGAATTTCCGGGACAGAGAATCTATGGCTACACCTTC.

The genes are TRBV20-1 and TRBJ2-1; TRBD2 agrees at 9 bases. Germline loops: CDR1 DFQATT, CDR2 SNEGSKA (reference sequence). With 3 bases clipped from V and 1 base from J, the junction kept 13 bases outside the gene matches. The CDR3 sequence is 18 residues long. The CDR3 nucleotides are TGCAGTGCTAGTTTCTTCGATAGCGGGAGAGGATCCTACAATGAGCAGTTCTTC. Amino acids: CSASFFDSGRGSYNEQFF.

The rearrangement uses TRBV30 and TRBJ2-3; D call uncertain. V gave up 3 bases and J gave up 0 bases, with 4 bases separating them. The V gene's germline CDR1 is GTSNPN and CDR2 SVGIG (reference sequence). CDR3 length: 12 amino acids. The CDR3 DNA is TGTGCCTGGAGCGGGAGCACAGATACGCAGTATTTT. It is translated as CAWSGSTDTQYF. The whole variable domain, remainder taken from reference TRBV30 and TRBJ2-3, is SQTIHQWPATLVQPVGSPLSLECTVEGTSNPNLYWYRQAAGRGLQLLFYSVGIGQISSEVPQNLSASRPQDRQFILSSKKLLLSDSGFYLCAWSGSTDTQYFGPGTRLTVL.

A word on this clone: The germline gene is not matched at one end of the junction; a read error may be the cause. CDR3 loop: CASSLQLQGNSEAFF. CDR3 DNA sequence: TGCGCCAGCAGCTTGCAATTACAGGGGAACTCTGAAGCTTTCTTT. This sequence joins TRBV5-1 and TRBJ1-1; 7 bases are shared with TRBD1. The CDR3 has 15 residues. CDR1 SGHRS and CDR2 YFSETQ come from the germline V gene.

The genes are TRBV5-1 and TRBJ2-7, with no clear D. Between the trimmed V and J ends, which lost 3 bases and 3 bases, there was a span of 10 bases. The germline V gene has CDR1 SGHRS and CDR2 YFSETQ. This CDR3 has 13 amino acids. The CDR3 is CASSSPPIYEQYF. CDR3 nucleotide sequence: TGCGCCAGCAGCTCTCCTCCTATCTACGAGCAGTACTTC.

This chain uses TRBV4-2 with TRBJ1-1; maybe TRBD1 (5 bases). Looked up from germline, CDR1 is LGHNA and CDR2 is YNFKEQ. V shed 4 bases and J shed 0 bases, with 15 bases lying between them. The CDR3 runs to 16 residues. CDR3 in amino acids: CASSPMPRALNTEAFF. DNA of the CDR3: TGTGCCAGCAGCCCGATGCCCAGGGCTTTGAACACTGAAGCTTTCTTT.